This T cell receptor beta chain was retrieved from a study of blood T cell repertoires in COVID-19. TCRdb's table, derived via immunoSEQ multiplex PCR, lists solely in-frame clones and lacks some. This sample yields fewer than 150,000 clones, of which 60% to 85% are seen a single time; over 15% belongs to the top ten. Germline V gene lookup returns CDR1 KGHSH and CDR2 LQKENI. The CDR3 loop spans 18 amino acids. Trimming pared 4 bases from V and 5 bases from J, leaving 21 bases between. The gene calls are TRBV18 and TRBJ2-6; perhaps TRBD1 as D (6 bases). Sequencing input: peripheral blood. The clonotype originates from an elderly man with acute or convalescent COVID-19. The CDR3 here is CASSLTRDIQSRANVLTF. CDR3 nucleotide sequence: TGTGCCAGCTCACTTACCAGGGACATACAAAGTCGGGCCAACGTCCTGACTTTC. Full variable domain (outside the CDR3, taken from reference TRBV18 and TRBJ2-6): NAGVMQNPRHLVRRRGQEARLRCSPMKGHSHVYWYRQLPEEGLKFMVYLQKENIIDESGMPKERFSAEFPKEGPSILRIQQVVRGDSAAYFCASSLTRDIQSRANVLTFGAGSRLTVL.